The T cell receptor beta chain under discussion was sequenced for a study of blood T cell repertoires in COVID-19. Study-wide context: Samples came from the United States, Italy and Spain, spanning acute and convalescent COVID-19.

Enrolled during active infection, Seattle patients were then followed longitudinally. Authors' processing steps: Amplifying reference gene primers gave estimates of nucleated cell counts. Using immunoSEQ multiplex PCR, the repertoire was profiled, and TCRdb retains in-frame clones only, with some absent. D and trimming were read from the DNA, whereas the V and J calls and clone size are those reported in that table. The sample yields fewer than 400,000 clones, 90% seen once. The TCR comes from a woman in her twenties or thirties with COVID-19, enrolled during active disease. What was sequenced was peripheral blood.

CDR3: CASSFDSVGEQYF. The CDR3 bases are TGTGCCAGCAGCTTTGACTCTGTGGGTGAGCAGTACTTC. The chain has TRBV5-4 and TRBJ2-7, with D unresolved. This CDR3 contains 13 residues. Trimming removed 2 bases at V and 7 bases at J, with 13 bases between. Germline lookup yields CDR1 SGHNT and CDR2 YYREEE (reference sequence).